Below, one T cell receptor (beta chain) is given with its context. Its specificity is unknown. This sample is part of a study of human T cells and chemical hapten exposure. Turning to the study itself: Weekly scalp doses of diphenylcyclopropenone were given to patients during the roughly 24-week study. Patch testing was performed with 0.01% DPC on the upper back, with reading at 6 days. Study conclusions and caveats: Patch test score was positively correlated with the counts of TCRs that had expanded at PT1.

Indicated time point: patch test 3, about 24 weeks after DPC sensitization. Sample treatment: therapeutic diphenylcyclopropenone sensitization with weekly scalp DPC. Unique molecular identifiers were linked by the library to individual cDNA molecules. TCRdb processed the RACE reads anew with MiXCR; each CDR3 protein has one entry. Here the sample spans 120,000 or so distinct CDR3 sequences, about 11% being singletons. The germline gives CDR1 SQVTM, CDR2 ANQGSEA. Between the trimmed V and J ends, which lost 3 bases and 2 bases, there was a span of 10 bases. The CDR3 loop spans 14 amino acids. The sequences come from whole blood, collected in connection with sensitization to the hapten diphenylcyclopropenone (DPC). This receptor was identified in a woman aged 45 to 65 with alopecia areata. Some clones in this sample may be carry-over from other donors' samples. This chain links TRBV29-1 with TRBJ2-2, with D unclear. CDR3 DNA sequence: TGCAGCGTTGAGGGCAGGAAAAACACCGGGGAGCTGTTTTTT. It is translated as CSVEGRKNTGELFF.